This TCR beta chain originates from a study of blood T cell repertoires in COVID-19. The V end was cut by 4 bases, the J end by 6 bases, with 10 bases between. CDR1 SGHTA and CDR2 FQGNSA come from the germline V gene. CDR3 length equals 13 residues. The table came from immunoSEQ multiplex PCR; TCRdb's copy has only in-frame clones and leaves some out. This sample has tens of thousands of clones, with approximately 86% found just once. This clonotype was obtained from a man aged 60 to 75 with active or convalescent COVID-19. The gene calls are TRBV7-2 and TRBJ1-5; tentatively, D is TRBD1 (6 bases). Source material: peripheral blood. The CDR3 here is CASSYQGSQPQHF. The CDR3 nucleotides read TGTGCCAGCAGCTACCAGGGGAGTCAGCCCCAGCATTTT.